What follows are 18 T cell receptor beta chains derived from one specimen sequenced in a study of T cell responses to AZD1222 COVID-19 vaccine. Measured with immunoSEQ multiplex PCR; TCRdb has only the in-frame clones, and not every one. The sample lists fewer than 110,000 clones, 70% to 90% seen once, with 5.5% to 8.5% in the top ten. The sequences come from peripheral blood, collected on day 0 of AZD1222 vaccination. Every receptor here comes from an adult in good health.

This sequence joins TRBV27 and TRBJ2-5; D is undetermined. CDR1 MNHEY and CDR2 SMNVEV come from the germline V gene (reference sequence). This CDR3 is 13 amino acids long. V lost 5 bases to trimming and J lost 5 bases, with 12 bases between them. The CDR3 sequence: CASSVRVGETQYF. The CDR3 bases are TGTGCCAGCAGTGTACGAGTGGGGGAGACCCAGTACTTC.

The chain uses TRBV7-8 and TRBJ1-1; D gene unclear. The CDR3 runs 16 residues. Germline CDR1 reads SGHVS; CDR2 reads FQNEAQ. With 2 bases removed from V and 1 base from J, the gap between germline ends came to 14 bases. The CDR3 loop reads CASSLTTLGGNTEAFF. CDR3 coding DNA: TGTGCCAGCAGCTTAACAACGCTGGGAGGGAACACTGAAGCTTTCTTT.

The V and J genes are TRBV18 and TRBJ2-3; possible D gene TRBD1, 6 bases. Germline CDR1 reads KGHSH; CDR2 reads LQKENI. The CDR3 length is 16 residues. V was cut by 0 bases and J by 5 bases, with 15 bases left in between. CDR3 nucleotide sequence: TGTGCCAGCTCACCACCAACAGGGACATCTGGAGATACGCAGTATTTT. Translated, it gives CASSPPTGTSGDTQYF. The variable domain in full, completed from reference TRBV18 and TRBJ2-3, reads NAGVMQNPRHLVRRRGQEARLRCSPMKGHSHVYWYRQLPEEGLKFMVYLQKENIIDESGMPKERFSAEFPKEGPSILRIQQVVRGDSAAYFCASSPPTGTSGDTQYFGPGTRLTVL.

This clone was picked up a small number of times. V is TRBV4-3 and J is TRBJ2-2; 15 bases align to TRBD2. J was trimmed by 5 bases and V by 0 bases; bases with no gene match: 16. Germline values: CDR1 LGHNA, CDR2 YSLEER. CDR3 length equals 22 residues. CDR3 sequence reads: CASSQDRGLAGGPTDLTGELFF. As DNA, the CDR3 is TGCGCCAGCAGCCAAGATCGCGGACTAGCGGGAGGGCCGACGGATTTGACCGGGGAGCTGTTTTTT.

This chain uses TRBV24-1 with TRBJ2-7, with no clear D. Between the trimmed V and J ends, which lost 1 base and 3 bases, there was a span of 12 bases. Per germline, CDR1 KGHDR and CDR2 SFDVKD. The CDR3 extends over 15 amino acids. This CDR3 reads CATSDFWLRRYEQYF. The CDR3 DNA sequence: TGTGCCACCAGTGATTTTTGGTTGAGGCGCTACGAGCAGTACTTC.

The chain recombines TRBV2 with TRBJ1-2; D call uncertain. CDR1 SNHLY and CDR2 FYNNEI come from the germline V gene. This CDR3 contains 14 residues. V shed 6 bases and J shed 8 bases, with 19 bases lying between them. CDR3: CASRLTEGAGGYTF. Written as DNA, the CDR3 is TGTGCCAGCAGATTGACTGAGGGCGCGGGAGGCTACACCTTC.

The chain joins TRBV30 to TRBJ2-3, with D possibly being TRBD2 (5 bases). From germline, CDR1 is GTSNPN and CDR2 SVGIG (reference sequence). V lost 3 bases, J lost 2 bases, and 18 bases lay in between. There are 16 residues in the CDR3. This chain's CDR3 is CAWRSRVALYTDTQYF. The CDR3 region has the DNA TGTGCCTGGAGGTCGCGGGTCGCTCTCTACACAGATACGCAGTATTTT.

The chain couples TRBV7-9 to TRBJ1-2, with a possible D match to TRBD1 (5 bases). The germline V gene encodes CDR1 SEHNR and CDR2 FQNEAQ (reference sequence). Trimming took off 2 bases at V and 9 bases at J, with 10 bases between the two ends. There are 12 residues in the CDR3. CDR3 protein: CASSLLEGRYTF. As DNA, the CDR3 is TGTGCCAGCAGCTTATTGGAGGGACGCTACACCTTC.

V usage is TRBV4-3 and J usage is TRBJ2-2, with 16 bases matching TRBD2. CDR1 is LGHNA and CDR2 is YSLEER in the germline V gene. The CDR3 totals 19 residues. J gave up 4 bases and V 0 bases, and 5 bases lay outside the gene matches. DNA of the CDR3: TGCGCCAGCAGCCAAGAAGAGGGACTAGCGGGAGGGAGCACCGGGGAGCTGTTTTTT. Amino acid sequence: CASSQEEGLAGGSTGELFF.

This CDR3 is CASSDSQGNYGYTF. The CDR3 DNA reads as TGTGCCAGCAGTGATAGTCAGGGAAACTATGGCTACACCTTC. The chain joins TRBV25-1 to TRBJ1-2; D might be TRBD1 (5 bases). Germline V gene data show CDR1 as MGHDK and CDR2 as SYGVNS. Deletions cut 3 bases from V and 2 bases from J, with 10 bases between. This CDR3 is built from 14 residues.

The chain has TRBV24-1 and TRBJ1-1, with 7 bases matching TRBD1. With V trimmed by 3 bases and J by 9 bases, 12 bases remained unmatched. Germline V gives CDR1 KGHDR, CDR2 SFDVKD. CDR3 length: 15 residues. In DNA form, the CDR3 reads TGTGCCACCAGTGATGAAAATACAGGGGTAAGCCAAGCTTTCTTT. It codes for CATSDENTGVSQAFF.

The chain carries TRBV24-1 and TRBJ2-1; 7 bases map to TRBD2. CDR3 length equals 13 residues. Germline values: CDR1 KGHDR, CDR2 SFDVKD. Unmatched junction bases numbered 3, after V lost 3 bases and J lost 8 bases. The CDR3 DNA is TGTGCCACCAGTGATGGGGGGAGGGATGAGCAGTTCTTC. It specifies CATSDGGRDEQFF.

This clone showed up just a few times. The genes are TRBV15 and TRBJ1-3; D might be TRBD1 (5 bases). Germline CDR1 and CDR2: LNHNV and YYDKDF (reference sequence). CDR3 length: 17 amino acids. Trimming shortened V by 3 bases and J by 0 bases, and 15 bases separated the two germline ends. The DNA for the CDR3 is TGTGCCACCAGCAGGTATAGGGACGGATTCTCTGGAAACACCATATATTTT. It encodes CATSRYRDGFSGNTIYF.

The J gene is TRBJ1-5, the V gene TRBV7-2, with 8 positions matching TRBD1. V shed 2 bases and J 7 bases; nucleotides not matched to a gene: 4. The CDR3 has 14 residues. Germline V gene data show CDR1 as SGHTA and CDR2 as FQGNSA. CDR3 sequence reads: CASSLQGAPQPQHF. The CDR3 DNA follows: TGTGCCAGCAGCTTACAGGGGGCGCCCCAGCCCCAGCATTTT.

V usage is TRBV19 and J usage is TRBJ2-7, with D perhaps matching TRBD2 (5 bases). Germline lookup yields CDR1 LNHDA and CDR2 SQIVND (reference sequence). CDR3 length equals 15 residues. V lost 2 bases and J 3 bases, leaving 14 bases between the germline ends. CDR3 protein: CASSISWVEGYEQYF. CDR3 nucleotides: TGTGCCAGTAGTATATCCTGGGTTGAGGGCTACGAGCAGTACTTC.

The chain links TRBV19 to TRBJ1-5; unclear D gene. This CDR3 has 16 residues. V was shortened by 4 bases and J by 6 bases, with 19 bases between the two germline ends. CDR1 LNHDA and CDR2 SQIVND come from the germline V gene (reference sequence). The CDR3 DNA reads TGTGCCAGTAGTACCCCCACAGCCCCGAGGGCTCAGCCCCAGCATTTT. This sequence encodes CASSTPTAPRAQPQHF. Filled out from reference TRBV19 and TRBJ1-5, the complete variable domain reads DGGITQSPKYLFRKEGQNVTLSCEQNLNHDAMYWYRQDPGQGLRLIYYSQIVNDFQKGDIAEGYSVSREKKESFPLTVTSAQKNPTAFYLCASSTPTAPRAQPQHFGDGTRLSIL.

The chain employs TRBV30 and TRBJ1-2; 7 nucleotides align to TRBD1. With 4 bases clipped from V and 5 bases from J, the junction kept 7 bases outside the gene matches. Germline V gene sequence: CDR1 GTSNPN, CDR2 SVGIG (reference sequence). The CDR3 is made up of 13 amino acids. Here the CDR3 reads CAWNLAGGYGYTF. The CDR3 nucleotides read TGTGCCTGGAACCTGGCAGGGGGTTATGGCTACACCTTC. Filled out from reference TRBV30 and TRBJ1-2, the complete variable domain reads SQTIHQWPATLVQPVGSPLSLECTVEGTSNPNLYWYRQAAGRGLQLLFYSVGIGQISSEVPQNLSASRPQDRQFILSSKKLLLSDSGFYLCAWNLAGGYGYTFGSGTRLTVV.

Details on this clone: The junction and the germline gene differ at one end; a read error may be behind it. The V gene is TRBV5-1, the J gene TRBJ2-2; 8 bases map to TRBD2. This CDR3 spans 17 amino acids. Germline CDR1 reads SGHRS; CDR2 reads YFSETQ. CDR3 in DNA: TGCGCCAGCACCTTGTCCCGTAGCGGGGTGAACACCGGGGAGCTGTTTTTT. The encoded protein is CASTLSRSGVNTGELFF.